The 30 T cell receptor beta chains below were found in one sample sequenced in a study of shared clonotypes between healthy human individuals. The protocol was immunoSEQ multiplex PCR, while the TCRdb copy is restricted to in-frame clones and leaves out a portion. The sample lists fewer than 1.8 million clones, 98% to 99% occurring once. The specimen was naive CD4+ T cells sorted from blood. Subset described: CD45RA+ positively selected. These receptors originate from a man aged 30-40 years in good health.

V usage is TRBV7-9 and J usage is TRBJ2-7; no clear D. The V gene lost 4 bases and the J gene lost 10 bases, with 11 bases spanning the gap. The germline V gene has CDR1 SEHNR and CDR2 FQNEAQ (reference sequence). The CDR3 sequence is 11 residues long. The CDR3 DNA follows: TGTGCCAGCAGCTCCGAGGCCCAACAGTACTTC. Protein product: CASSSEAQQYF. Filled out from reference TRBV7-9 and TRBJ2-7, the complete variable domain reads DTGVSQNPRHKITKRGQNVTFRCDPISEHNRLYWYRQTLGQGPEFLTYFQNEAQLEKSRLLSDRFSAERPKGSFSTLEIQRTEQGDSAMYLCASSSEAQQYFGPGTRLTVT.

The CDR3 sequence is CASSLGPGTAYGYTF. The DNA for the CDR3 is TGTGCCAGCAGCTTAGGTCCGGGGACAGCGTATGGCTACACCTTC. The chain carries TRBV11-2 and TRBJ1-2; TRBD1 matches at 7 bases. CDR1 and CDR2 from the germline V gene are SGHAT and FQNNGV. V was clipped by 1 base and J by 5 bases; unmatched bases: 7. This CDR3 spans 15 amino acids.

The genes are TRBV5-1 and TRBJ2-1; 7 bases fit TRBD1. Per germline, CDR1 SGHRS and CDR2 YFSETQ. The trim removed 1 base at V and 5 bases at J, leaving 3 bases unmatched. The CDR3 covers 14 residues. DNA for the CDR3: TGCGCCAGCAGCTTGTATGGGACAGACAATGAGCAGTTCTTC. Its protein is CASSLYGTDNEQFF.

The CDR3 DNA reads TGTGCCATCAGTCGGGGAGGGCCGGAGGAGCAGTACTTC. It yields the protein CAISRGGPEEQYF. J is TRBJ2-7 and V is TRBV10-3; TRBD2 matches at 7 bases. V was pared by 5 bases and J by 7 bases, with 8 bases of the junction left unmatched. Germline loops: CDR1 ENHRY, CDR2 SYGVKD. CDR3 size: 13 residues.

The V call is TRBV30, the J call TRBJ2-1, with D unresolved. Trimming pared 0 bases from V and 7 bases from J, leaving 16 bases between. Germline assignment: CDR1 GTSNPN and CDR2 SVGIG (reference sequence). This CDR3 comprises 15 residues. The CDR3 loop reads CAWSVVERILNEQFF. DNA for the CDR3: TGTGCCTGGAGTGTGGTCGAGAGGATTCTTAATGAGCAGTTCTTC.

The V and J genes are TRBV20-1 and TRBJ2-7; D unresolved. The CDR3 consists of 10 residues. V was shortened by 6 bases and J by 3 bases, with 6 bases between the two germline ends. Germline V CDR1 and CDR2: DFQATT, SNEGSKA (reference sequence). The CDR3 reads CSALNYEQYF. The CDR3 DNA sequence: TGCAGTGCCTTGAACTACGAGCAGTACTTC.

This chain connects TRBV29-1 to TRBJ1-2; D possibly corresponds to TRBD1 (6 bases). This CDR3 contains 12 residues. V lost 7 bases to trimming and J lost 9 bases, with 18 bases between them. Per the germline V gene, CDR1 is SQVTM and CDR2 is ANQGSEA. The CDR3 is CSGMLQGGSYTF. The CDR3 nucleotides are TGCAGCGGAATGTTACAGGGAGGAAGCTACACCTTC.

The V and J genes are TRBV28 and TRBJ2-1; TRBD2 matches at 8 bases. Trimming took 11 bases from V and 10 from J; bases not matched to a gene: 13. CDR1 and CDR2 from the germline V gene are MDHEN and SYDVKM. CDR3 size: 13 residues. The CDR3 protein is CALQKNLAGEQFF. CDR3 sequence (DNA): TGTGCCTTACAAAAGAACTTAGCGGGAGAGCAGTTCTTC.

In its sample, this clone was seen once. The J gene is TRBJ2-1, the V gene TRBV2; TRBD2 matches 11 bases. Germline V gives CDR1 SNHLY, CDR2 FYNNEI. V gave up 6 bases and J gave up 8 bases; unmatched junction bases: 9. The CDR3 totals 15 residues. The chain's CDR3 is CASRPLAGVVDEQFF. The CDR3 region has the DNA TGTGCCAGCAGGCCACTAGCGGGAGTAGTAGATGAGCAGTTCTTC. The full variable domain, rest sourced from reference TRBV2 and TRBJ2-1, is EPEVTQTPSHQVTQMGQEVILRCVPISNHLYFYWYRQILGQKVEFLVSFYNNEISEKSEIFDDQFSVERPDGSNFTLKIRSTKLEDSAMYFCASRPLAGVVDEQFFGPGTRLTVL.

This rearrangement joins TRBV9 to TRBJ2-1; 7 nucleotides align to TRBD2. Germline-derived CDR1 and CDR2 are SGDLS and YYNGEE. V lost 2 bases to trimming and J lost 4 bases; unmatched junction nucleotides: 3. The CDR3 is 14 amino acids. The CDR3 here is CASSVGREYNEQFF. The CDR3, as DNA: TGTGCCAGCAGCGTTGGGCGGGAGTACAATGAGCAGTTCTTC.

The chain joins TRBV5-8 to TRBJ2-2; 13 nucleotides align to TRBD2. This CDR3 is built from 14 residues. Trimming took 7 bases from V and 7 from J; bases not matched to a gene: 4. The germline V gene encodes CDR1 SGHTS and CDR2 YDEGEE. CDR3 in amino acids: CASGLAGVVGELFF. CDR3 coding DNA: TGTGCCAGCGGACTAGCGGGAGTAGTCGGGGAGCTGTTTTTT.

V usage is TRBV18 and J usage is TRBJ2-4; TRBD1 matches 8 bases. With 2 bases clipped from V and 7 bases from J, the junction kept 7 bases outside the gene matches. There are 15 residues in the CDR3. Germline CDR1 reads KGHSH; CDR2 reads LQKENI. DNA for the CDR3: TGTGCCAGCTCACCAAACCCGGACAGGGCCAACATTCAGTACTTC. Translating it yields CASSPNPDRANIQYF.

V usage is TRBV15 and J usage is TRBJ2-5; TRBD1 or TRBD2 may be the D gene (7 bases each). CDR1 and CDR2 (germline): LNHNV, YYDKDF (reference sequence). V gave up 7 bases and J gave up 5 bases, with 17 bases separating them. The CDR3 sequence is 14 residues long. In nucleotides, the CDR3 is TGTGCCACCACCCCAGGGGGGGTGAGGGAGACCCAGTACTTC. Amino acids: CATTPGGVRETQYF.

This sequence joins TRBV9 and TRBJ2-7, with no clear D. From germline, CDR1 is SGDLS and CDR2 YYNGEE. This CDR3 contains 14 residues. V was pared by 5 bases and J by 0 bases, with 12 bases between. The CDR3 region has the DNA TGTGCCAGCAGTAGGACCCTATCCTCCTACGAGCAGTACTTC. Translating it yields CASSRTLSSYEQYF.

This chain links TRBV5-5 with TRBJ2-7; TRBD2 matches 14 bases. Germline CDR1 is SGHKS and CDR2 is YYEKEE (reference sequence). The CDR3 covers 20 residues. V shed 4 bases and J 4 bases; nucleotides not matched to a gene: 19. DNA of the CDR3: TGTGCCAGCAGCCACCGACAGCCCGGGACTAGCGGGAGCAGGATGTACGAGCAGTACTTC. The encoded protein is CASSHRQPGTSGSRMYEQYF.

This chain joins TRBV15 and TRBJ2-5; TRBD2 aligns across 8 bases. Germline assignment: CDR1 LNHNV and CDR2 YYDKDF (reference sequence). This CDR3 is built from 13 residues. With 5 bases clipped from V and 5 bases from J, the junction kept 4 bases outside the gene matches. CDR3 sequence reads: CATSAREGETQYF. CDR3 sequence (DNA): TGTGCCACCAGCGCCCGGGAGGGTGAGACCCAGTACTTC.

V usage is TRBV5-4 and J usage is TRBJ2-5; no clear D. Germline V gene data show CDR1 as SGHNT and CDR2 as YYREEE (reference sequence). The CDR3 runs 15 residues. Trimming left V 4 bases short and J 1 base short, with 14 bases between. CDR3 coding DNA: TGTGCCAGCAGCCCTCAGCCCCTTAGCCAAGAGACCCAGTACTTC. It encodes CASSPQPLSQETQYF.

This chain links TRBV27 with TRBJ2-7; 9 positions agree with TRBD2. This CDR3 comprises 14 residues. Trimming took 5 bases from V and 2 from J; bases not matched to a gene: 4. The germline V gene encodes CDR1 MNHEY and CDR2 SMNVEV (reference sequence). The CDR3 DNA follows: TGTGCCAGCAGTAAAGCGGGAGGCACCTACGAGCAGTACTTC. The encoded protein is CASSKAGGTYEQYF.

This sequence joins TRBV6-5 and TRBJ1-1; D is perhaps TRBD1 (6 bases). This CDR3 region has 14 residues. Trimming shortened V by 3 bases and J by 6 bases, and 14 bases separated the two germline ends. Germline V CDR1 and CDR2: MNHEY, SVGAGI. CDR3 bases: TGTGCCAGCAGTTATGTGAAGGGGGGCCCTGAAGCTTTCTTT. Amino acid sequence: CASSYVKGGPEAFF.

The chain recombines TRBV6-5 with TRBJ2-7; perhaps TRBD2 as D (5 bases). CDR3 length equals 13 residues. Trimming cost V 5 bases and J 2 bases, with 10 bases left between them. Germline CDR1 reads MNHEY; CDR2 reads SVGAGI. The CDR3 DNA reads TGTGCCAGCAGTCTACTAGACACCTACGAGCAGTACTTC. It translates to CASSLLDTYEQYF.

The chain combines TRBV6-5 with TRBJ2-1, with 7 bases that match TRBD2. From germline, CDR1 is MNHEY and CDR2 SVGAGI. J lost 4 bases, V lost 0 bases, and 3 bases had no gene match. The CDR3 length is 15 residues. CDR3 nucleotide sequence: TGTGCCAGCAGTTACTCCCAGCGGGGTTACAATGAGCAGTTCTTC. Amino acids: CASSYSQRGYNEQFF.

The gene calls are TRBV6-1 and TRBJ2-1; 8 positions agree with TRBD2. The CDR3 is 14 amino acids. The germline gives CDR1 MNHNS, CDR2 SASEGT. CDR3 region: CAAAGRGSYNEQFF. For the CDR3, the DNA is TGTGCAGCGGCCGGGAGGGGCTCCTACAATGAGCAGTTCTTC.

V is TRBV2 and J is TRBJ2-7; possible D gene TRBD1, 5 bases. The CDR3 consists of 11 residues. The ends were cut back, 6 bases at V and 7 bases at J, with 10 bases in the middle. Per the germline V gene, CDR1 is SNHLY and CDR2 is FYNNEI. CDR3 nucleotide sequence: TGTGCCAGCAGCAGCCCAGGGGAGCAGTACTTC. It translates to CASSSPGEQYF.

The V and J genes are TRBV25-1 and TRBJ2-1; 9 bases are shared with TRBD2. CDR1 MGHDK and CDR2 SYGVNS come from the germline V gene. CDR3 length: 16 residues. Trimming removed 6 bases from V and 4 bases from J; junction bases left unmatched: 10. This CDR3 is CASSGSGTSSYNEQFF. The CDR3 DNA follows: TGTGCCAGCAGCGGATCCGGGACTAGCAGTTACAATGAGCAGTTCTTC.

The gene calls are TRBV19 and TRBJ2-7, with 9 bases that match TRBD1. The germline V gene encodes CDR1 LNHDA and CDR2 SQIVND (reference sequence). CDR3 length: 14 amino acids. After removal of 9 bases from V and 3 bases from J, the junction contained 9 bases not matched to a gene. As DNA, the CDR3 is TGTGCCAGCCGTCGTCCGGGACAGGGCTACGAGCAGTACTTC. Its protein is CASRRPGQGYEQYF.

J is TRBJ1-1 and V is TRBV5-4; possible D gene TRBD1, 6 bases. The V end was cut by 4 bases, the J end by 1 base, with 11 bases between. The CDR3 totals 14 residues. Per the germline V gene, CDR1 is SGHNT and CDR2 is YYREEE (reference sequence). CDR3 coding DNA: TGTGCCAGCAGCAACCCGGGACAGAACACTGAAGCTTTCTTT. Protein product: CASSNPGQNTEAFF.

J is TRBJ2-5 and V is TRBV7-3; TRBD1 matches at 10 bases. This CDR3 has 14 residues. Germline CDR1 and CDR2: SGHTA and FQGTGA. V lost 5 bases, J lost 3 bases, and 3 bases stayed unmatched. The CDR3 nucleotides are TGTGCCAGCAGCCGGGGGACAGGGGAAGAGACCCAGTACTTC. It translates to CASSRGTGEETQYF.

The V gene is TRBV5-1, the J gene TRBJ1-2; D is ambiguous. V lost 3 bases and J 0 bases, leaving 9 bases between the germline ends. The CDR3 has 14 residues. From germline, CDR1 is SGHRS and CDR2 YFSETQ. The CDR3 is CASSSQFSNYGYTF. The CDR3 nucleotides read TGCGCCAGCAGCTCCCAATTTTCTAACTATGGCTACACCTTC.

The rearrangement uses TRBV28 and TRBJ2-3; 9 bases agree with TRBD2. The germline CDR1 and CDR2 sequences are MDHEN and SYDVKM. J was trimmed by 10 bases and V by 8 bases; bases with no gene match: 7. This CDR3 region has 12 residues. In DNA, the CDR3 is TGTGCCAGCTGGGGACTAGCCGGCGCGCAGTATTTT. This translates into CASWGLAGAQYF.

The rearrangement links TRBV15 to TRBJ2-1; D unclear. The CDR3 extends over 13 amino acids. Germline V gene data show CDR1 as LNHNV and CDR2 as YYDKDF (reference sequence). V was trimmed by 0 bases and J by 10 bases, leaving 10 bases between them. DNA for the CDR3: TGTGCCACCAGCAGAGATCTACGGCGGGAGCAGTTCTTC. This gives the protein CATSRDLRREQFF.